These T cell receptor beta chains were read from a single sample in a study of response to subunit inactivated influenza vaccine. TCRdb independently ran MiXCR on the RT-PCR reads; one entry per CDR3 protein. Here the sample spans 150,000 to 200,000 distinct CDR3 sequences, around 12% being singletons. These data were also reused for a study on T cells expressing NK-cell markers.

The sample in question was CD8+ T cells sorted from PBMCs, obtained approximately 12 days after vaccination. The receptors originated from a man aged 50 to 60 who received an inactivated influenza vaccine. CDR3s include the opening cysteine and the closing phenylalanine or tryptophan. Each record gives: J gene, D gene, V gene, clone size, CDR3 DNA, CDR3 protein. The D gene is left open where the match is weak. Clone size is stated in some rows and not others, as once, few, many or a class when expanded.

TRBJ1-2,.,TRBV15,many,TGTGCCACCAGCAGAGAGATAGGAGGATCGCTTGGCTACACCTTC,CATSREIGGSLGYTF
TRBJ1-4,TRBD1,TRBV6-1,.,TGTGCCAGCAGTGGGACAGGATCGCATGAAAAACTGTTTTTT,CASSGTGSHEKLFF
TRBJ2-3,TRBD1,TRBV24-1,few,TGTGCCACCGGAGGACAGGGGGCTACAGATACGCAGTATTTT,CATGGQGATDTQYF
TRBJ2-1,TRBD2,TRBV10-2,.,TGCACCGTAGCGCGGGGGTACTACAATGAGCAGTTCTTC,CTVARGYYNEQFF
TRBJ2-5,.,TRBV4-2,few,TGTGCCAGCAGCCAAGAAAGGGACTTCGGGGAGACCCAGTACTTC,CASSQERDFGETQYF
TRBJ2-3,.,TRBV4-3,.,TGCGCCAGCAGCTCCCGCAGAGGGTTAAGCAGCACAGATACGCAGTATTTT,CASSSRRGLSSTDTQYF
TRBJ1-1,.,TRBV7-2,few,TGTGCCAGCAGCTTAGATGGGGGGGCGTTGACTGAAGCTTTCTTT,CASSLDGGALTEAFF
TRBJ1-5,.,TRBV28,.,TGTGCCAGCAGATCCCACCCCGACGACAGCAGCAATCAGCCCCAGCATTTT,CASRSHPDDSSNQPQHF
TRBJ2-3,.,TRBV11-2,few,TGTGCCAGCAGCTTAGATCAGGACAGCTATAGCACAGATACGCAGTATTTT,CASSLDQDSYSTDTQYF
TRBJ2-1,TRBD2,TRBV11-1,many,TGTGCCAGCAGCTCCGGGACTAGCTCATACAATGAGCAGTTCTTC,CASSSGTSSYNEQFF
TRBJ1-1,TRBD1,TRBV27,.,TGTGCCAGCAGGGCGACAGGGGTTAACACTGAAGCTTTCTTT,CASRATGVNTEAFF
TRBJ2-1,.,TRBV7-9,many,TGTGCCAGCAGCCCAGGGAGCTCCTACAATGAGCAGTTCTTC,CASSPGSSYNEQFF
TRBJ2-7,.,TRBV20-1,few,TGCAGTGCTAGGGGCGTGGGCCGCTCTACCTACGAGCAGTACTTC,CSARGVGRSTYEQYF
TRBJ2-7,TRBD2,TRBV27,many,TGTGCCAGCAGCACCAGCGGGGGCTACGAGCAGTACTTC,CASSTSGGYEQYF
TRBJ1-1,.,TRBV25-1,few,TGTGCCAGCAGTGTTGGGGTGGACACTGAAGCTTTCTTT,CASSVGVDTEAFF
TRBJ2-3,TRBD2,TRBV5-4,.,TGTGCCAGCAGCTGGGGACTAGCGATATCAAACCCCACAGATACGCAGTATTTT,CASSWGLAISNPTDTQYF
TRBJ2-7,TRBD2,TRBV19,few,TGTGCCAGTAGTATGGGGGGGGACTACGAGCAGTACTTC,CASSMGGDYEQYF
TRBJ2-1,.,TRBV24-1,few,TGTGCCACCAGTGAGATTGAGGACCATGAGCAGTTCTTC,CATSEIEDHEQFF
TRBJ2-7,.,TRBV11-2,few,TGTGCCAGCAGCTTAGGGGCAGGGGTACCTTACGAGCAGTACTTC,CASSLGAGVPYEQYF
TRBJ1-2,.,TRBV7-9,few,TGTGCCAGCAGCTTAGTCAAACAGGGTGTTGGCTACACCTTC,CASSLVKQGVGYTF
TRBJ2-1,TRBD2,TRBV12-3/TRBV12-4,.,TGTGTTTGCAGCGGGGGGGCCTCTGAGCAGCTCTTC,CVCSGGASEQLF
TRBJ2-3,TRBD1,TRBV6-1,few,TGTGCCAGCTTTCGGGACAGGGACACAGATACGCAGTATTTT,CASFRDRDTDTQYF
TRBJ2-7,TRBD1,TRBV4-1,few,TGCGCCAGCAGCCAAGTGGAGACAGGGGAGTTCGAGCAGTACTTC,CASSQVETGEFEQYF
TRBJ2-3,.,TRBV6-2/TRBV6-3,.,TGTGCCAGCATTTTGCACACCGGAGATACGCAGTATTTT,CASILHTGDTQYF
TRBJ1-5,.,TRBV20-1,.,TGCAGTGCACAAAGGGAAAATCAGCCCCAGCATTTT,CSAQRENQPQHF
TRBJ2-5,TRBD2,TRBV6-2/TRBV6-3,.,TGTGCCAGCAGTTTGACTAGCACCCCACGGAGTACCCAGTACTTC,CASSLTSTPRSTQYF
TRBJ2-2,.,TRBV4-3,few,TGCGCCAGCAGCCCTCAAACAGGGACCACCGGGGAGCTGTTTTTT,CASSPQTGTTGELFF
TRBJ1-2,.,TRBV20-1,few,TGCAGTGCTAGTGACGGCTACACCTTC,CSASDGYTF
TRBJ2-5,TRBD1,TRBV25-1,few,TGTGCCAGCAGTGATTTTGACAGGGGGCTGGAGACCCAGTACTTC,CASSDFDRGLETQYF
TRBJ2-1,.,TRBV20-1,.,TGCAGTGCTAGTGGAACTCCCTTTTACAATGAGCAGTTCTTC,CSASGTPFYNEQFF
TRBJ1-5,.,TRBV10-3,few,TGTGCCATCAGTCCCGGAGGTAGCAATCAGCCCCAGCATTTT,CAISPGGSNQPQHF
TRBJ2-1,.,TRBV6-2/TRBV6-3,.,TGTGCCAGCAGTTACTCGTGGGATGAGCAGTTCTTC,CASSYSWDEQFF
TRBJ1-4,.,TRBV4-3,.,TGCGCCAGCAGCCAAGTTAAGGTCTGGAGGAAAGAAAAACTGTTTTTT,CASSQVKVWRKEKLFF
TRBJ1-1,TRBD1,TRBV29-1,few,TGCAGCGCTGACAGGGGGATGAGGAACACTGAAGCTTTCTTT,CSADRGMRNTEAFF
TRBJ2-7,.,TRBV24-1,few,TGTGCCACCAGTCCCAGGGGCACCTACGAGCAGTACTTC,CATSPRGTYEQYF
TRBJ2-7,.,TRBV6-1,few,TGTGCCAGCAGTGAAGTTGTGGGGGAGTACGAGCAGTACTTC,CASSEVVGEYEQYF
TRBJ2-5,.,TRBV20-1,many,TGCAGTGTTCGCGGAGAGGCCAGGCTGGAGACCCAGTACTTC,CSVRGEARLETQYF
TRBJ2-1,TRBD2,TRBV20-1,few,TGCAGTGCTAGAGGCCACCCCGGAGCGGGACTCTACGAGCAGTTCTTC,CSARGHPGAGLYEQFF
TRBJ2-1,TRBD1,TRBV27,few,TGTGCCAGCAGTTTATGGGACAGCTCCTACAATGAGCAGTTCTTC,CASSLWDSSYNEQFF